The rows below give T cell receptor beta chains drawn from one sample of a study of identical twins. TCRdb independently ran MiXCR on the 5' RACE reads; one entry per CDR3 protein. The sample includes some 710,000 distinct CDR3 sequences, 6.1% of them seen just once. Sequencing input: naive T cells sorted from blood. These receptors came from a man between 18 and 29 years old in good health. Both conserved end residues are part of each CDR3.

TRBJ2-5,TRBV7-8,CASSLDDDQETQYF
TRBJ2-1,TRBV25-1,CASRGHSYNEQFF
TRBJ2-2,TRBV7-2,CASSLDGSLPGELFF
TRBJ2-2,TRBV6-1,CASSHAGLAGNTGELFF
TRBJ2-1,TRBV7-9,CASSLVRSSSSYNEQFF
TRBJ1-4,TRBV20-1,CSARIREKLFF
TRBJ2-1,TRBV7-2,CASSGLAGGPVRNEQFF
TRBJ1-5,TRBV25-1,CASSEPYQPQHF
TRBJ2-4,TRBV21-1,CASSSVIPQNIQYF
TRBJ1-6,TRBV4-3,CASSRDRGDFSSPLHF
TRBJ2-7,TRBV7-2,CASSLAREGEQYF
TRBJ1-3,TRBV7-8,CASRGGGPRAGNTIYF
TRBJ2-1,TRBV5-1,CASSVVLGEEFF
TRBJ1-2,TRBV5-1,CASSWDSYYGYTF
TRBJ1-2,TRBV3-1,CASRTGNYGYTF
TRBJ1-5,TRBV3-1,CASSQEFSPQPQHF
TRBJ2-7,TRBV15,CATSRGTAGVYEQYF
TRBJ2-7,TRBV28,CASTPPGLFYEQYF
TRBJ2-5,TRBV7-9,CASSLAVQETQYF
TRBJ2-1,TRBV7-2,CASSLGGGGYDEQFF
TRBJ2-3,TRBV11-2,CASSLGPANTQYF
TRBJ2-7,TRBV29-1,CSARTEGYEQYF
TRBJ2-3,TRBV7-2,CASSLGMRERTDTQYF
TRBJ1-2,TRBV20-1,CSARDRGYGYTF
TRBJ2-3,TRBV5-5,CASTPHGGSDSSTDTQYF
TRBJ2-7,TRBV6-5,CASRSIRNEQYF
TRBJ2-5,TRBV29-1,CSADIQNPETQYF
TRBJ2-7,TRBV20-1,CSARSKPTYEQYF
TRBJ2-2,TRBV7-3,CASSLRGSLAGELFF
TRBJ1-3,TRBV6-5,CASSYSTWDTASGNTIYF
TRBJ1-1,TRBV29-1,CSVVRTEAFF
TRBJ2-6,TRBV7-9,CASGLTVDSGANVLTF
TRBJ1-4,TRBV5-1,CASSLGETTNEKLFF